This TCR beta chain was obtained from a study of blood T cell repertoires in COVID-19. The wider study: PBMCs, B-cell-depleted T cells, or T cells were the source of the cDNA or gDNA that made up the material.

Generated by immunoSEQ multiplex PCR, the TCRdb table keeps only in-frame clones and is missing some. The sample includes 55,000 to 80,000 clones, about 83% seen only once; the top ten take 5% to 6.5%. Details on this clone: Other DNA sequences from this sample encode an identical CDR3 as well.

The CDR3 is 13 amino acids. V was shortened by 0 bases and J by 4 bases, with 7 bases between the two germline ends. Germline V CDR1 and CDR2: GTSNPN, SVGIG (reference sequence). Sequencing was carried out using peripheral blood. V and J are TRBV30 and TRBJ1-5; D is unclear. The source is a human donor in a cohort sampled during active COVID-19. The CDR3 nucleotides are TGTGCCTGGAGTGTTCAGGAAAATCAGCCCCAGCATTTT. As protein: CAWSVQENQPQHF.